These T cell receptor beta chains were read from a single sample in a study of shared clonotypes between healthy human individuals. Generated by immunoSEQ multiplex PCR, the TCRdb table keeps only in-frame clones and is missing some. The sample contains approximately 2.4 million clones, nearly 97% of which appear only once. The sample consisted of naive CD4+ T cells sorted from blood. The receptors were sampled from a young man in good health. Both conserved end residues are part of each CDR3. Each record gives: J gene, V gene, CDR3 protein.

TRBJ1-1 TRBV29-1 CSVVTGTANTEAFF
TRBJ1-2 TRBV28 CASSLGQGYGYTF
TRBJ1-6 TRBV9 CASSVDGLSSSYNSPLHF
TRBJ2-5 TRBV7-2 CASSLASRSGETQYF
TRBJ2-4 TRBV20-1 CSGLAKNIQYF
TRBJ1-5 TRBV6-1 CASRLTFGGNQPQHF
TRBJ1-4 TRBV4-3 CASSQVWTSNEKLFF
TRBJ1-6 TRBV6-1 CASKPGVSSNSPLHF
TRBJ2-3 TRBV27 CASTIGLAESTDTQYF
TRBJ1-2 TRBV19 CASTRGAPNYGYTF
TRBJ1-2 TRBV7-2 CASSLAGTDFYGYTF
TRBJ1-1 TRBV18 CASSPLLSGGLTEAFF
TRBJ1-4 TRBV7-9 CASSLVQGGAGEKLFF
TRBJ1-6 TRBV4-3 CASSQDWGGVDNSPLHF
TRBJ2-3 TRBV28 CASSFGPDSTDTQYF
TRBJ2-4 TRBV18 CASSSDRSQYF
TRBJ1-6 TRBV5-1 CASSLAGPTYNSPLHF
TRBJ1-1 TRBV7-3 CASSLNSNTEAFF
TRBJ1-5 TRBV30 CAWSQQGAGGQPQHF